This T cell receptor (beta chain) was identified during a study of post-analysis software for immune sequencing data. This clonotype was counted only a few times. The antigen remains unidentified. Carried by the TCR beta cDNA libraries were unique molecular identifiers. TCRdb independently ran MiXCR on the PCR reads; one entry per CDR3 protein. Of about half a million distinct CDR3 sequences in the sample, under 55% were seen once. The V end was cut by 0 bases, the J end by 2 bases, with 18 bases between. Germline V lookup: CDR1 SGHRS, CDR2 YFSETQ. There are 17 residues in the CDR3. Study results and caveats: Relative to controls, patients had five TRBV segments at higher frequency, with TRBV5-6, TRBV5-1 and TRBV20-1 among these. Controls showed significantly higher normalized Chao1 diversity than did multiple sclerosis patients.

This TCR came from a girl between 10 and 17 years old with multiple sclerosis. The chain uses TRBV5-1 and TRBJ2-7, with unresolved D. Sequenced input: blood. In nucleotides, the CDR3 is TGCGCCAGCAGCTTGGCCCTTGACACAAAAAAAACCTACGAGCAGTACTTC. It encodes CASSLALDTKKTYEQYF. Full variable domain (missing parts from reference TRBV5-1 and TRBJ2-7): KAGVTQTPRYLIKTRGQQVTLSCSPISGHRSVSWYQQTPGQGLQFLFEYFSETQRNKGNFPGRFSGRQFSNSRSEMNVSTLELGDSALYLCASSLALDTKKTYEQYFGPGTRLTVT.